This entry concerns a single T cell receptor (beta chain). Primers included in the PCR were 60 Vbeta and 13 Jbeta primers. TCRdb keeps only in-frame clones here, not all; method: immunoSEQ multiplex PCR. Among some 150,000 clones listed, roughly two thirds were seen once. This sample stems from a study of cytomegalovirus exposure and HLA in healthy donors. Germline V lookup: CDR1 LGHNA, CDR2 YSLEER. The CDR3 is 14 amino acids. The V gene lost 2 bases and the J gene lost 2 bases, with 9 bases spanning the gap. As for the donors, each was a healthy bone marrow donor. The source of this sequence is a woman aged 25 to 45 in good health and CMV-seronegative. What was sequenced was PBMCs. J is TRBJ1-2 and V is TRBV4-3; D remains unclear. CDR3: CASSQPGGNYGYTF. In DNA, the CDR3 is TGCGCCAGCAGCCAACCGGGCGGGAACTATGGCTACACCTTC.